This T cell receptor (beta chain) was identified in a study of blood T cell repertoires in COVID-19. Study details: T cells, B-cell-depleted T cells, or PBMCs supplied cDNA or gDNA.

Authors' methods: By means of reference gene primer amplification, nucleated cell counts were estimated. TCRdb keeps only in-frame clones here, not all; method: immunoSEQ multiplex PCR. Clonal size and the V and J genes are those of that table, whereas D and trimming came from the DNA. Of about 200,000 clones in the sample, roughly 85% were seen once. This CDR3 contains 17 residues. Trimming took 3 bases from V and 2 from J, leaving 17 bases between them. Germline CDR1 and CDR2: KGHSH and LQKENI. Sample: peripheral blood. The chain carries TRBV18 and TRBJ1-5, with D possibly TRBD1 on 5 matching bases. This TCR was recovered from a woman older than 75 with acute or convalescent COVID-19. CDR3: CASSPTGGMFGNQPQHF. CDR3 nucleotide sequence: TGTGCCAGCTCACCGACCGGGGGAATGTTCGGCAATCAGCCCCAGCATTTT.